Following are 21 T cell receptor beta chains from one sample sequenced in a study of beta chain features in type 1 diabetes listed by TCRdb under 2018. Summary of the overall study and its limitations: Type 1 diabetes patients showed a moderate but significant shortening of TCRB CDR3 length in all four CD4+ subsets.

Libraries came from the immunoSEQ multiplex PCR assay. The entire amount of isolated RNA was reverse transcribed using the High Capacity cDNA Reverse Transcription Kit, so the sequenced TCRB transcripts were expressed ones. Entries here come from immuneACCESS through TCRdb and include only in-frame sequences with V and J called. Some clones fail to appear in such tables; in the studies checked, an unresolved V gene covers under half of the shortfall, and the cause of the remainder is unknown. Here the sample has some 250,000 clones; 11% to 15% occur a single time. About 0.019% of the sample comes from the top ten. These receptors' targets are unknown. What was sequenced was naive CD4+ T cells from blood. The intended sense of this specimen's cell subset or site label: true naive CD4+ T cells. The receptors were sampled from a man aged 25 to 40 with type 1 diabetes.

The chain combines TRBV7-9 with TRBJ1-2; 7 positions match TRBD1. The germline V gene has CDR1 SEHNR and CDR2 FQNEAQ (reference sequence). This CDR3 has 12 amino acids. V gave up 4 bases and J gave up 8 bases; unmatched junction bases: 4. The CDR3 spells CASSSTGNGYTF. Here the CDR3 DNA reads TGTGCCAGCAGCTCGACAGGGAACGGCTACACCTTC. The full variable domain, rest sourced from reference TRBV7-9 and TRBJ1-2, is DTGVSQNPRHKITKRGQNVTFRCDPISEHNRLYWYRQTLGQGPEFLTYFQNEAQLEKSRLLSDRFSAERPKGSFSTLEIQRTEQGDSAMYLCASSSTGNGYTFGSGTRLTVV.

The J gene is TRBJ2-5, the V gene TRBV5-4, with 8 bases aligning to TRBD2. Germline CDR1 and CDR2: SGHNT and YYREEE (reference sequence). After removal of 7 bases from V and 4 bases from J, the junction contained 6 bases not matched to a gene. CDR3 length: 13 amino acids. The CDR3 coding sequence is TGTGCCAGCCGGGAGGGCAGGAGAGAGACCCAGTACTTC. Translation: CASREGRRETQYF.

The chain links TRBV27 to TRBJ1-6, with 9 nucleotides matching TRBD1. The junction had 17 bases not matched to a gene; V was cut back by 5 bases and J by 9 bases. The length of the CDR3 is 18 residues. The germline V gene has CDR1 MNHEY and CDR2 SMNVEV (reference sequence). The CDR3 loop is CASSRLITGGFPSSPLHF. The CDR3 DNA sequence: TGTGCCAGCAGTCGACTGATCACAGGGGGCTTTCCCAGTTCACCCCTCCACTTT.

The gene calls are TRBV18 and TRBJ2-2; D not resolved. The V gene lost 4 bases and the J gene lost 9 bases, with 15 bases spanning the gap. There are 14 residues in the CDR3. Germline values: CDR1 KGHSH, CDR2 LQKENI. The DNA of the CDR3 is TGTGCCAGCTCACAAGGTTTAGCCGGCCGGGAGCTGTTTTTT. The encoded protein is CASSQGLAGRELFF.

In its sample, this clone was seen a few times. This chain connects TRBV30 to TRBJ2-6; 7 bases match TRBD1. The germline V gene has CDR1 GTSNPN and CDR2 SVGIG (reference sequence). Trimming at V came to 5 bases and at J to 4 bases, leaving 5 bases not matched to a gene. The CDR3 runs 14 residues. The CDR3 spells CAWAKQGGANVLTF. The DNA of the CDR3 is TGTGCCTGGGCTAAACAGGGGGGGGCCAACGTCCTGACTTTC. The full variable domain, completed using reference TRBV30 and TRBJ2-6, is SQTIHQWPATLVQPVGSPLSLECTVEGTSNPNLYWYRQAAGRGLQLLFYSVGIGQISSEVPQNLSASRPQDRQFILSSKKLLLSDSGFYLCAWAKQGGANVLTFGAGSRLTVL.

The V gene is TRBV6-4, the J gene TRBJ2-7; TRBD1 might be the D (6 bases). This CDR3 region has 15 residues. V shed 5 bases and J shed 3 bases, with 17 bases lying between them. CDR1 MRHNA and CDR2 SNTAGT come from the germline V gene. This CDR3 reads CASSLRGGFDYEQYF. The CDR3 DNA is TGTGCCAGCAGTCTACGAGGGGGTTTTGACTACGAGCAGTACTTC.

The sample holds a few counts of this clone. V gene TRBV2 combines with J gene TRBJ2-5; weak D call: TRBD1 (5 bases). V was clipped by 8 bases and J by 1 base, with 11 bases between them. Germline V gives CDR1 SNHLY, CDR2 FYNNEI. The CDR3 is 13 amino acids. For the CDR3, the DNA is TGTGCCAGCGCAAGGGGATCCCAAGAGACCCAGTACTTC. Its protein is CASARGSQETQYF.

The chain recombines TRBV10-3 with TRBJ2-3; 15 bases match TRBD2. The germline CDR1 and CDR2 sequences are ENHRY and SYGVKD. The length of the CDR3 is 17 residues. J gave up 5 bases and V 1 base, and 4 bases lay outside the gene matches. The CDR3 region has the DNA TGTGCCATCAGTGAGTACGGACTAGCGGGAGGGCAAGATACGCAGTATTTT. As protein: CAISEYGLAGGQDTQYF.

The chain is built from TRBV19 and TRBJ2-7; D may be TRBD1 (7 bases). The ends were cut back, 9 bases at V and 0 bases at J, with 12 bases in the middle. Germline CDR1 reads LNHDA; CDR2 reads SQIVND (reference sequence). The CDR3 sequence is 13 residues long. CDR3: CASAGQRSYEQYF. The DNA of the CDR3 is TGTGCCAGCGCGGGACAGCGCTCCTACGAGCAGTACTTC.

Written as DNA, the CDR3 is TGTGCCAGCAGCTTAGCGACGACAGGGGTCGACGAGCAGTACTTC. Its protein product is CASSLATTGVDEQYF. The chain is built from TRBV7-9 and TRBJ2-7; 8 bases match TRBD1. The germline V gene encodes CDR1 SEHNR and CDR2 FQNEAQ (reference sequence). The CDR3 spans 15 residues. Losses at the gene ends were 0 bases for V and 5 bases for J; bases not matched to a gene: 6.

The gene calls are TRBV18 and TRBJ2-5, with TRBD1 as a possible D gene (5 bases). CDR1 and CDR2 from the germline V gene are KGHSH and LQKENI. The ends were cut back, 6 bases at V and 4 bases at J, with 15 bases in the middle. The CDR3 covers 14 residues. This chain's CDR3 is CASSDRQGLETQYF. The CDR3 bases are TGTGCCAGCTCCGACCGGCAGGGTCTAGAGACCCAGTACTTC.

The chain couples TRBV29-1 to TRBJ2-5; 8 bases match TRBD2. V dropped 4 bases and J dropped 4; count of bases not matched to a gene: 14. In germline, CDR1 is SQVTM, CDR2 ANQGSEA. This CDR3 spans 16 amino acids. CDR3 in amino acids: CSVAGGDGQSGETQYF. CDR3 sequence (DNA): TGCAGCGTTGCGGGGGGGGACGGACAATCGGGAGAGACCCAGTACTTC. Based on the CDR3 plus reference TRBV29-1 and TRBJ2-5, the full variable domain is SAVISQKPSRDICQRGTSLTIQCQVDSQVTMMFWYRQQPGQSLTLIATANQGSEATYESGFVIDKFPISRPNLTFSTLTVSNMSPEDSSIYLCSVAGGDGQSGETQYFGPGTRLLVL.

The CDR3 nucleotides read TGTGCCACCAGCAAATCTGCTGGACAGGGATCCGATACGCAGTATTTT. This translates into CATSKSAGQGSDTQYF. The J gene is TRBJ2-3, the V gene TRBV15, with 8 bases matching TRBD1. V lost 4 bases, J lost 6 bases, and 12 bases stayed unmatched. The CDR3 is 16 amino acids. Germline V gene lookup returns CDR1 LNHNV and CDR2 YYDKDF (reference sequence).

This clone showed up just a few times. V is TRBV5-1 and J is TRBJ2-5, with TRBD2 identical over 8 bases. V dropped 0 bases and J dropped 1; count of bases not matched to a gene: 5. Per the germline V gene, CDR1 is SGHRS and CDR2 is YFSETQ. The CDR3 extends over 16 amino acids. The CDR3 DNA is TGCGCCAGCAGCTTGGGTCCAGCGGGAGTCCAAGAGACCCAGTACTTC. Translating gives CASSLGPAGVQETQYF.

This clone has more than one count but fewer than ten. This chain links TRBV18 with TRBJ1-6, with 9 bases fitting TRBD1. This CDR3 has 15 amino acids. Germline CDR1 is KGHSH and CDR2 is LQKENI. V shed 3 bases and J 8 bases; nucleotides not matched to a gene: 5. The CDR3 protein is CASSPGTGKDSPLHF. CDR3 DNA sequence: TGTGCCAGCTCACCTGGGACAGGGAAGGATTCACCCCTCCACTTT.

A few counts support this clone. The V and J genes are TRBV2 and TRBJ2-1, with D possibly TRBD1 on 6 matching bases. Trimming pared 1 base from V and 8 bases from J, leaving 18 bases between. CDR3 size: 16 residues. The germline gives CDR1 SNHLY, CDR2 FYNNEI. The CDR3, as DNA: TGTGCCAGCAGTGAAGACCCTACGACAGGCTTAGATGAGCAGTTCTTC. This translates into CASSEDPTTGLDEQFF.

This clone was seen a few times. The chain uses TRBV30 and TRBJ1-3; weak D call: TRBD1 (5 bases). Germline values: CDR1 GTSNPN, CDR2 SVGIG (reference sequence). V lost 5 bases and J lost 0, with 8 bases in between. The CDR3 is made up of 13 amino acids. The CDR3 DNA follows: TGTGCCTGGGAAGGGGACTCTGGAAACACCATATATTTT. Protein sequence: CAWEGDSGNTIYF.

J is TRBJ1-3 and V is TRBV30; D remains unclear. This CDR3 region has 14 residues. Germline V gene data show CDR1 as GTSNPN and CDR2 as SVGIG (reference sequence). Trimming left V 3 bases short and J 0 bases short, with 9 bases between. The CDR3 DNA reads TGTGCCTGGAGCGGCGGCAACTCTGGAAACACCATATATTTT. It specifies CAWSGGNSGNTIYF.

This clone was detected a few times. The J gene is TRBJ2-7, the V gene TRBV5-1; 7 nucleotides line up with TRBD2. CDR3 length equals 14 residues. The ends lost 6 bases at V and 3 bases at J; junction bases unmatched: 9. Germline lookup yields CDR1 SGHRS and CDR2 YFSETQ. Written as DNA, the CDR3 is TGCGCCAGCATGAGGGAGGGTACCTTCTACGAGCAGTACTTC. Translated, it gives CASMREGTFYEQYF.

This clone has more than one count but fewer than ten. This chain links TRBV6-5 with TRBJ1-1; 8 bases are a match to TRBD1. Germline CDR1 and CDR2: MNHEY and SVGAGI. Losses at the gene ends were 7 bases for V and 1 base for J; bases not matched to a gene: 5. The CDR3 has 14 residues. The chain's CDR3 is CASTPDRGNTEAFF. CDR3 coding DNA: TGTGCCAGCACACCAGACAGGGGGAACACTGAAGCTTTCTTT.

This clone was found a few times. This chain connects TRBV5-1 to TRBJ2-1, with a tentative D call TRBD1 (5 bases). The CDR3 is 17 residues long. V was cut by 4 bases and J by 2 bases, with 19 bases left in between. Germline CDR1 reads SGHRS; CDR2 reads YFSETQ. The CDR3 DNA reads TGCGCCAGCAGCCACCAGGGTCTTTCACAGACCTACAATGAGCAGTTCTTC. It codes for CASSHQGLSQTYNEQFF.